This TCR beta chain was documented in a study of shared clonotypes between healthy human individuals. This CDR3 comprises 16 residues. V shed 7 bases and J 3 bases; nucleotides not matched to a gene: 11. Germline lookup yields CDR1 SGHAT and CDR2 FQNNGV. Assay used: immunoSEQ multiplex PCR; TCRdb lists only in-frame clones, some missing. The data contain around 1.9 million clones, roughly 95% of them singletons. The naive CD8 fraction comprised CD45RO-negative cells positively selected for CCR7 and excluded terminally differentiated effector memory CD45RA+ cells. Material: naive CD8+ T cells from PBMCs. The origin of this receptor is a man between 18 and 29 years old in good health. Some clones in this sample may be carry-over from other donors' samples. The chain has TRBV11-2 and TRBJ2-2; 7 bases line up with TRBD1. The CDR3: CASTRRAGGDTGELFF. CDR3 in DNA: TGTGCCAGCACCCGCCGGGCAGGGGGAGACACCGGGGAGCTGTTTTTT. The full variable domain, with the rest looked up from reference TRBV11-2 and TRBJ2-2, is EAGVAQSPRYKIIEKRQSVAFWCNPISGHATLYWYQQILGQGPKLLIQFQNNGVVDDSQLPKDRFSAERLKGVDSTLKIQPAKLEDSAVYLCASTRRAGGDTGELFFGEGSRLTVL.